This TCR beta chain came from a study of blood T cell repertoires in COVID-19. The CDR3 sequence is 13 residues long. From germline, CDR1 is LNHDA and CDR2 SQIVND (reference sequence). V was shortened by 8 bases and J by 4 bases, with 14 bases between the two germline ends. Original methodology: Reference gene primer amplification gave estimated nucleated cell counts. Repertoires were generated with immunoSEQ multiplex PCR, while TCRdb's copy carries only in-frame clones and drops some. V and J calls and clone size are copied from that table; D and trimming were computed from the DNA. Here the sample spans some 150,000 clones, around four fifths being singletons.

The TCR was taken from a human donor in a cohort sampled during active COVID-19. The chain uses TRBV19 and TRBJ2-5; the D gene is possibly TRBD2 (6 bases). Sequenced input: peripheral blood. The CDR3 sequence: CASESGRRETQYF. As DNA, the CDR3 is TGTGCCAGTGAATCCGGGAGAAGAGAGACCCAGTACTTC.